Detailed here is one TCR beta chain. The antigen is undetermined. This entry comes from a study of cytomegalovirus exposure and HLA in healthy donors. Overall study results and limits: Further analysis, carried out later, found HLA-associated TCR beta chains more clonally expanded than equally common other chains. Altogether, 160 or so TCR beta chains were recorded as cytomegalovirus-associated. Roughly uniform sequencing depth across donors was assumed, possibly incorrectly.

This CDR3 region has 12 residues. In germline, CDR1 is MNHEY, CDR2 SVGAGI. Trimming cost V 10 bases and J 5 bases, with 14 bases left between them. In the PCR, 60 Vbeta and 13 Jbeta primers were used. Profiled with immunoSEQ multiplex PCR; TCRdb holds only in-frame clones, not every one. The sample lists about 93,000 clones, roughly 79% seen once, with around 0.53% in the top ten. The TCR comes from a man aged 25-40 years in good health and CMV-seronegative. The sequenced sample consisted of PBMCs. J is TRBJ2-5 and V is TRBV6-5; weak D call: TRBD1 (6 bases). CDR3: CATRQDGETQYF. CDR3 sequence (DNA): TGTGCCACCCGACAGGATGGCGAGACCCAGTACTTC.